A selection of T cell receptor beta chains follows, all from one sample in a study of cytomegalovirus exposure and HLA in healthy donors. Data came from immunoSEQ multiplex PCR; TCRdb stores just in-frame clones and leaves some out. Of 140,000 or so clones in the sample, about 89% were seen once. Sequencing was done on a sample of PBMCs. The receptors here all came from a man between 18 and 29 years old in good health and CMV-seronegative. CDR3s include the opening cysteine and the closing phenylalanine or tryptophan. The order of the fields is J gene, D gene, V gene, clone size, CDR3 DNA, CDR3 protein. D genes are given only for firm matches. Some rows mark clone size as missing; the rest say once, few, many or name a class of expanded clone.

>TRBJ2-3|TRBD2|TRBV9|-
TGTGCCAGCAGCGTACAAGCGGGGGGGCTGGTAGATACGCAGTATTTT
CASSVQAGGLVDTQYF
>TRBJ2-1|-|TRBV29-1|-
TGCAGCGTTGATACCCTAGCTCGCCATGAGCAGTTCTTC
CSVDTLARHEQFF
>TRBJ2-3|-|TRBV7-3|once
TGTGCCAGCAGCTTGACAGGGACTAGCACAGATACGCAGTATTTT
CASSLTGTSTDTQYF
>TRBJ1-2|-|TRBV2|-
TGTGCCAGCAGTCTATGGGAGTATGGCTACACCTTC
CASSLWEYGYTF
>TRBJ2-2|TRBD2|TRBV12-5|-
TGTGCTAGTGGTGCGGGACTAGCGGGAGGAGGGGGGGAGCTGTTTTTT
CASGAGLAGGGGELFF
>TRBJ1-2|-|TRBV6-5|-
TGTGCCAGCAGTTACCGACCAACAGGGTTGGATGGCTACACCTTC
CASSYRPTGLDGYTF
>TRBJ2-7|TRBD1|TRBV28|-
TGTGCCAGCAATGTTTATGGGGACAGGGGGAAGTACGAGCAGTACTTC
CASNVYGDRGKYEQYF
>TRBJ2-2|TRBD1|TRBV16|once
TGTGCCAGCAGCCAGCTCCGGGACAGGGTCACCGGGGAGCTGTTTTTT
CASSQLRDRVTGELFF
>TRBJ2-1|TRBD2|TRBV7-2|-
TGTGCCAGCAGCTTAGGTTGGGGTCCTAGCGGTTACAATGAGCAGTTCTTC
CASSLGWGPSGYNEQFF
>TRBJ1-6|TRBD1|TRBV5-5|-
TGTGCCAGCAGCTTCCCGGGACAGGCAGGGGGAAATTCACCCCTCCACTTT
CASSFPGQAGGNSPLHF
>TRBJ2-1|-|TRBV14|-
TGTGCCAGCAGCCAAGTTACGGGATCCTACAATGAGCAGTTCTTC
CASSQVTGSYNEQFF
>TRBJ2-5|TRBD1|TRBV5-4|-
TGTGCCAGCAGCCTCCGGGACAGCCAAGAGACCCAGTACTTC
CASSLRDSQETQYF
>TRBJ2-7|TRBD1|TRBV6-5|-
TGTGCCAGCACCACCGGGACAGCAGATAACTACGAGCAGTACTTC
CASTTGTADNYEQYF
>TRBJ2-5|TRBD1|TRBV9|-
TGTGCCAGCAGCGAGGGGGCAAAAGAGACCCAGTACTTC
CASSEGAKETQYF
>TRBJ2-3|TRBD1|TRBV30|few
TGTGCCCGGGGACAGGGGGCGGACATCACAGATACGCAGTATTTT
CARGQGADITDTQYF
>TRBJ2-2|TRBD2|TRBV2|-
TGTGCCAGCAGTCCACTAGCGGGAGGGAGCACCGGGGAGCTGTTTTTT
CASSPLAGGSTGELFF
>TRBJ1-1|TRBD1|TRBV2|-
TGTGCCAGCAGCACAGGGGAGGACACTGAAGCTTTCTTT
CASSTGEDTEAFF
>TRBJ1-5|TRBD1|TRBV2|-
TGTGCCAGCAGTGAAACACAGGGGTACAATCAGCCCCAGCATTTT
CASSETQGYNQPQHF
>TRBJ2-7|-|TRBV10-3|-
TGTGCCATCAGTGAGTCGAACCCCAGGGCCAAAATAAGGTGGCAGTACTTC
CAISESNPRAKIRWQYF
>TRBJ1-4|TRBD1|TRBV7-2|-
TGTGCCAGCAGCTTAGAACAGGGACAGGGGGGTGAAAAACTGTTTTTT
CASSLEQGQGGEKLFF
>TRBJ1-2|TRBD1|TRBV18|-
TGTGCCAGCTCACCGAAGGACAGGGCTGGCTATGGCTACACCTTC
CASSPKDRAGYGYTF
>TRBJ2-5|-|TRBV7-7|few
TGTGCCAGCAGCTGGCAGGGAGGAGAGACCCAGTACTTC
CASSWQGGETQYF